These T cell receptor beta chains were read from a single sample in a study of blood T cells in healthy people across ages. A single record per CDR3 protein comes from TCRdb applying MiXCR to the 5' RACE reads. The sample shows roughly 680,000 distinct CDR3 sequences, over 20% of them seen only once. Source material: blood. Receptors were obtained from a man between 70 and 80 years old in good health. Both conserved end residues are part of each CDR3. The order of the fields is J gene, V gene, CDR3 protein.

.,TRBV29-1,CSGKTSGSLEQFF
TRBJ2-3,TRBV7-3,CASSLTGNPDTQYF
TRBJ2-7,TRBV28,CASTIGLAGTYEQYF
TRBJ2-5,TRBV5-5,CASSSQWETQYF
TRBJ2-7,TRBV2,CASSKDSPSYEQYF
TRBJ2-6,TRBV10-3,CAISELRGPGANVLTF
TRBJ2-1,TRBV28,CASSFLWENEQFF
TRBJ2-1,TRBV29-1,CSAGPSRMNEQFF
TRBJ2-7,TRBV29-1,CSVEGTFYEQYF
TRBJ2-4,TRBV6-2/TRBV6-3,CASSYLTRNIQYF
TRBJ1-3,TRBV5-5,CASSLEPWGNTIYF
TRBJ2-2,TRBV9,CASSEDLNTGELFF
TRBJ2-7,TRBV7-2,CASSLGSAGLSYEQYF
TRBJ1-1,TRBV6-1,CASSDGTGITEAFF
TRBJ1-5,TRBV2,CASSVGGERNQPQHF
TRBJ1-2,TRBV13,CASSLRASRGYTF
TRBJ2-7,TRBV6-4,CASSDSGGTSGWKGYEQYF
TRBJ2-7,TRBV4-1,CASSQVDSSGSSIGAFGQYF
TRBJ1-4,TRBV7-2,CASSLAGGFEKLFF
TRBJ2-2,TRBV2,CASRTGLAGVHTGELFF
TRBJ1-6,TRBV4-3,CASSQDRPGTYNSPLHF
TRBJ1-1,TRBV4-1,CASSQDRGTEAFF
TRBJ2-1,TRBV29-1,CSVALLAGENNEQFF